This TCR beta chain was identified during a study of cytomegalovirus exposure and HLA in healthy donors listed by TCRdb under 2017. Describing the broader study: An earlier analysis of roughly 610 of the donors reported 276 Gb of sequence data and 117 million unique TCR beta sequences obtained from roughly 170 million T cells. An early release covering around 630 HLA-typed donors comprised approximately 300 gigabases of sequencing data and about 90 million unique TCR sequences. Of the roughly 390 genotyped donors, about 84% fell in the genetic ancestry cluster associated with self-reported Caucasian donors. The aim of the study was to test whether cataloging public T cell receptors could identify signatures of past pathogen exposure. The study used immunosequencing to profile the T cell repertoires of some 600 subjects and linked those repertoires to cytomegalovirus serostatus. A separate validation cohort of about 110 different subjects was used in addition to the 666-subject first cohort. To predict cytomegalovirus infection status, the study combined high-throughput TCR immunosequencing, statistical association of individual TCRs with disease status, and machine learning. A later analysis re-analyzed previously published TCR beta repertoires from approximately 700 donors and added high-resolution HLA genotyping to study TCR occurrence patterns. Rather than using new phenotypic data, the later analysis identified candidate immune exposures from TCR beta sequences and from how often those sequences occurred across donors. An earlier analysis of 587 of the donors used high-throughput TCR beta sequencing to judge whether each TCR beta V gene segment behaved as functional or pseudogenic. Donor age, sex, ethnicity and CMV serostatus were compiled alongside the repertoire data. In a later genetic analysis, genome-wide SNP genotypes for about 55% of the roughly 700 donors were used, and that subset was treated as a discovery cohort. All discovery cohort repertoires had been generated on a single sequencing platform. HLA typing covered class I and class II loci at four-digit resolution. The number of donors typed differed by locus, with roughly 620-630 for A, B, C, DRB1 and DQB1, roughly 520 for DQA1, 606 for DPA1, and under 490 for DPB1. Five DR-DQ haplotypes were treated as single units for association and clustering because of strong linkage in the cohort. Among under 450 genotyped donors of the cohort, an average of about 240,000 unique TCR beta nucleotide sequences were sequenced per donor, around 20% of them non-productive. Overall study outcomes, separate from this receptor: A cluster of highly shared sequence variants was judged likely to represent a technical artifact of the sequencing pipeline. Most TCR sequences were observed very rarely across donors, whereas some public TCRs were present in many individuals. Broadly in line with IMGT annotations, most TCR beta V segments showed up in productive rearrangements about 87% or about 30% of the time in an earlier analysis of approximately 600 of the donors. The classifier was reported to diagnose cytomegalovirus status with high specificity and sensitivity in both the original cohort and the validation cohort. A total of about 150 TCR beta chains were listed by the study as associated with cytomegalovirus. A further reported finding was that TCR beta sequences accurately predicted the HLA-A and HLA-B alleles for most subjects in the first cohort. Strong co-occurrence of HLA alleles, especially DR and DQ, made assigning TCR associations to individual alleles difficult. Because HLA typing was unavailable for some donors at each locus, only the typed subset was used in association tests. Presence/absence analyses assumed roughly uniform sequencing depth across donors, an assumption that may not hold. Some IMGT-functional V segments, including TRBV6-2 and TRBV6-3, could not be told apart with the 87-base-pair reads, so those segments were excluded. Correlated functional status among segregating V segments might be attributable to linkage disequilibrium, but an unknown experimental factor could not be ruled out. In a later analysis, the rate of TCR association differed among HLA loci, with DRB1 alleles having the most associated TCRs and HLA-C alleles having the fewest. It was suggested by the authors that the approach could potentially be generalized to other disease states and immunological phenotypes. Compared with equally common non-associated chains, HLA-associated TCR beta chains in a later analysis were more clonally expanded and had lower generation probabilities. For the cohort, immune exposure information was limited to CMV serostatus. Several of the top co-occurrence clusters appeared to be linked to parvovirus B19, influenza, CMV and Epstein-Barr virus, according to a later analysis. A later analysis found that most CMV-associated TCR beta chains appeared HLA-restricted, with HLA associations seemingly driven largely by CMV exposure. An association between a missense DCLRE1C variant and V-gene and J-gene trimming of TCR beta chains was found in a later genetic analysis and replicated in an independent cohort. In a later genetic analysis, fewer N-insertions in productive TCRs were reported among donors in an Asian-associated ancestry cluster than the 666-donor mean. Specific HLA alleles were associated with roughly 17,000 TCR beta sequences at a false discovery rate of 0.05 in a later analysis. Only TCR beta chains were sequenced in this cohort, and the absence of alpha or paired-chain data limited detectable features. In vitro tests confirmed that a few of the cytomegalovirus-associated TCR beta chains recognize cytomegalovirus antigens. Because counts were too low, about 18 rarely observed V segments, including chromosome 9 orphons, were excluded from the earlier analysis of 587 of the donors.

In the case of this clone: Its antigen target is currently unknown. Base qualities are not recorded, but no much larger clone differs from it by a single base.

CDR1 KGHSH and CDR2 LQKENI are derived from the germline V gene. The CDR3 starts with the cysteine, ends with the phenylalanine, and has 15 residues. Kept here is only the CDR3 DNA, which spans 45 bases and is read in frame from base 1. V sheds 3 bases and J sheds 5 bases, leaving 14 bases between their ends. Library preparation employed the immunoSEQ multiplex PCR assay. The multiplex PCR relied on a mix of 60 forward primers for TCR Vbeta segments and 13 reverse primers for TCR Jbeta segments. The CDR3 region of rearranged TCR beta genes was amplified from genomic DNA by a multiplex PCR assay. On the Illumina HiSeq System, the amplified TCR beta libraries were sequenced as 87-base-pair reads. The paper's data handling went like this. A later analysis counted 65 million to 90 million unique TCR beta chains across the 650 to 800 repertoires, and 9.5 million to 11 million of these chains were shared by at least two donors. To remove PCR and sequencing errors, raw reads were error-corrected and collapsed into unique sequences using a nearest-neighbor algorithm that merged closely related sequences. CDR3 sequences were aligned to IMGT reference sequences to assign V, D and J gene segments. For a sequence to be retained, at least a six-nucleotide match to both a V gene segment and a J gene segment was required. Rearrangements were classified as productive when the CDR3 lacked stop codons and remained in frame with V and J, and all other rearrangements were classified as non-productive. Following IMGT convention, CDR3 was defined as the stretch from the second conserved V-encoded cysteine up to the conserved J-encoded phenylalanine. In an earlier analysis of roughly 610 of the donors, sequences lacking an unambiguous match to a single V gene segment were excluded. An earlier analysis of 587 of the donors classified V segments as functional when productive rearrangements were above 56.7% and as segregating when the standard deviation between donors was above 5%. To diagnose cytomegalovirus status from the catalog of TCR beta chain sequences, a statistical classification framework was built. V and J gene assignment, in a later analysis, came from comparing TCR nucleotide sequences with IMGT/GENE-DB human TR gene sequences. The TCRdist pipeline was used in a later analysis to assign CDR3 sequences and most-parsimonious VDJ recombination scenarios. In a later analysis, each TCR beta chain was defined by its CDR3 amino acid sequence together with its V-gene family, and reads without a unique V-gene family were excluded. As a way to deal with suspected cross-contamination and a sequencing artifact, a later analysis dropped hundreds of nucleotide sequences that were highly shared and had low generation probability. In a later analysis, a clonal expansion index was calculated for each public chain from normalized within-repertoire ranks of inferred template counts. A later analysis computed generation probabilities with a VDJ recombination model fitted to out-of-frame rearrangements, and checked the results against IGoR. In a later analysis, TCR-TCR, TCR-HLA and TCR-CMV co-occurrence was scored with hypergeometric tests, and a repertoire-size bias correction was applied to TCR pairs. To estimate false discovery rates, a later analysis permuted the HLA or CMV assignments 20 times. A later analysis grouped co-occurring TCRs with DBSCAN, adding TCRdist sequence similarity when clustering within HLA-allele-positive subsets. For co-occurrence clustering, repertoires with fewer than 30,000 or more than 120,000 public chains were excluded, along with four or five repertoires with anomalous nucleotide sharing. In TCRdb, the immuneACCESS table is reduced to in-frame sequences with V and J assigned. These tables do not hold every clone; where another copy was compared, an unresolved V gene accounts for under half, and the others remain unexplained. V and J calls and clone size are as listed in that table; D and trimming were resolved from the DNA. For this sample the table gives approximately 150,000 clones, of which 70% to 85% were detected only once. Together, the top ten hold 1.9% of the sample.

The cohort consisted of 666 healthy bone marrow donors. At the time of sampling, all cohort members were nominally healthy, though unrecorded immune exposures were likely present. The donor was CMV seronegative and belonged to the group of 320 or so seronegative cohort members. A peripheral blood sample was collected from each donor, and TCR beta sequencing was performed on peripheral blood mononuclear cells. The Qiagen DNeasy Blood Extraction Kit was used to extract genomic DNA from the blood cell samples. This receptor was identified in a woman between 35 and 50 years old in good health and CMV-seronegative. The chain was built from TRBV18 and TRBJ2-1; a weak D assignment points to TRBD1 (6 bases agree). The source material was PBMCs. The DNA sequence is TGTGCCAGCTCACCCATATCGGACAGACACAATGAGCAGTTCTTC. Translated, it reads CASSPISDRHNEQFF.